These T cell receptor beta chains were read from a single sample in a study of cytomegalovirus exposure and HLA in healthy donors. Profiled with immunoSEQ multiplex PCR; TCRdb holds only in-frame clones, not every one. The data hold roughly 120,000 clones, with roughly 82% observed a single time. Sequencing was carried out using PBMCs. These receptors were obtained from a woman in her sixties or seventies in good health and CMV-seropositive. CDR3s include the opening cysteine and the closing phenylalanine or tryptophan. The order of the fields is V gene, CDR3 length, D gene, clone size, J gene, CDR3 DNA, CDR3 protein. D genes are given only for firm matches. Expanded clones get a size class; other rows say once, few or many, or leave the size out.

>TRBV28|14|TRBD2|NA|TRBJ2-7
TGTGCCAGCCAGCGGGGAGGGCCCTCCTACGAGCAGTACTTC
CASQRGGPSYEQYF
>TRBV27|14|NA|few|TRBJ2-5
TGTGCCAGCAGTCCGCACAGGGAATCTGGGACCCAGTACTTC
CASSPHRESGTQYF
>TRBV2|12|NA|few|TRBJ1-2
TGTGCCAGCAGTGACAGGGGATATGGCTACACCTTC
CASSDRGYGYTF
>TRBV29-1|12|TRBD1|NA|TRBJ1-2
TGCAGCGTCGGACAGGAGATATATGGCTACACCTTC
CSVGQEIYGYTF
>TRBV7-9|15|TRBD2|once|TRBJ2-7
TGTGCCAGCAGCTTCGTAGCGGGAGGGCCATACGAGCAGTACTTC
CASSFVAGGPYEQYF
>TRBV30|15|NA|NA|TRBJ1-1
TGTGCCTGGGGGCTAGGACACGCCATGAACACTGAAGCTTTCTTT
CAWGLGHAMNTEAFF
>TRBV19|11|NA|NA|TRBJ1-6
TGTGCCAGTAGTATAGGAGGGACCCTCCACTTT
CASSIGGTLHF
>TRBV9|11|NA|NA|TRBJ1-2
TGTGCCAGCGGAGCTAACTATGGCTACACCTTC
CASGANYGYTF
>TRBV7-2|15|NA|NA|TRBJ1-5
TGTGCCAGCAGCCCAGGTCCACCGGATCGGCAGCCCCAGCATTTT
CASSPGPPDRQPQHF
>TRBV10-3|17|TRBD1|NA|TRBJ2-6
TGTGCCATCATGCCGGGGACAGGGAGCCCTGGGGCCAACGTCCTGACTTTC
CAIMPGTGSPGANVLTF
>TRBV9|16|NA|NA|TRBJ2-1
TGTGCCAGCAGCGAACCCCCAAGGGGATCCCACAATGAGCAGTTCTTC
CASSEPPRGSHNEQFF
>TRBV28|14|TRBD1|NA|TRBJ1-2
TGTGCCAGCAGTTCCGACGGACAGGTCGCTGGCTACACCTTC
CASSSDGQVAGYTF
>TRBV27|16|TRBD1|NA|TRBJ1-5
TGTGCCAGCAGCTGGGGACAGGGCCCTCCCTATCAGCCCCAGCATTTT
CASSWGQGPPYQPQHF
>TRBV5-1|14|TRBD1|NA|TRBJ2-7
TGCGCCAGCAGCTTGGGCACAGGGGAAGCCGAGCAGTACTTC
CASSLGTGEAEQYF
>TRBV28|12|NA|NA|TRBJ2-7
TGTGCCAGCAAAACCTCAGGGTCAGCGCAGTACTTC
CASKTSGSAQYF
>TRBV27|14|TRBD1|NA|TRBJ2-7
TGTGCCAGCAGTCATCACAGGGGTCTATACGAGCAGTACTTC
CASSHHRGLYEQYF
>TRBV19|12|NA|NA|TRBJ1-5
TGTGCCAGTAGTATGGTCGGTCAGCCCCAGCATTTT
CASSMVGQPQHF
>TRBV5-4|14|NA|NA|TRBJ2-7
TGTGCCAGCAGTTCTAGACAGGCCTCGGACGAGCAGTACTTC
CASSSRQASDEQYF
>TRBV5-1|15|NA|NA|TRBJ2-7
TGCGCCAGCAGTCTAACTACAGGGGGGGGGTACGAGCAGTACTTC
CASSLTTGGGYEQYF
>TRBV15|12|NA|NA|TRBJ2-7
TGTGCCACCAGCGAAAAAACTGGCGAGCAGTACTTC
CATSEKTGEQYF
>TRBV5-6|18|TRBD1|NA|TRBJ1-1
TGTGCCAGCAGCTTGAGAGGGGGCGAATTTTTAATGAACACTGAAGCTTTCTTT
CASSLRGGEFLMNTEAFF
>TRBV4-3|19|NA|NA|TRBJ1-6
TGCGCCAGCAGCCAAGAACGGAAGGGGAGGGGTCGGGTCAATTCACCCCTCCACTTT
CASSQERKGRGRVNSPLHF
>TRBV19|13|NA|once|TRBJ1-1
TGTGCCAGTAGTATGGCACAGAACACTGAAGCTTTCTTT
CASSMAQNTEAFF
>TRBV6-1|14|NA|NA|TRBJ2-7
TGTGCCAGCAAGACAGGACAAAGCTCCTACGAGCAGTACTTC
CASKTGQSSYEQYF
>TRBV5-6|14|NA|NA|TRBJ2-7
TGTGCCAGCAGCACTCAACAGATGACCTACGAGCAGTACTTC
CASSTQQMTYEQYF
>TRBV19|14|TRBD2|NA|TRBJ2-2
TGTGCCAGTGTTAGCGGGACACGTACCGGGGAGCTGTTTTTT
CASVSGTRTGELFF
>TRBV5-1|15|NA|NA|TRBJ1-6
TGCGCCAGCAGCTCAACTAGCTCCTATAATTCACCCCTCCACTTT
CASSSTSSYNSPLHF
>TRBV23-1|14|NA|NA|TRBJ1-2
TGCGCCAGCAGTCACGGAGGCTCTTCCGCTGGCTACACCTTC
CASSHGGSSAGYTF
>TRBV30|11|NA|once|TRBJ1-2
TGTGCCTGGAACCTGGCTGTTGGCTACACCTTC
CAWNLAVGYTF
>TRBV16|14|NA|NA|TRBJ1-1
TGTGCCAGCAGCCATTCACAAGTGAACACTGAAGCTTTCTTT
CASSHSQVNTEAFF
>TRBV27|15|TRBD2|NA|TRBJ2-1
TGTGCCAGCAGTTTAGTCGGACTAGCGACTGATGAGCAGTTCTTC
CASSLVGLATDEQFF
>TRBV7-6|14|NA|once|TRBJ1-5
TGTGCCAGCAGTGTCGGGGGAAGCAATCAGCCCCAGCATTTT
CASSVGGSNQPQHF
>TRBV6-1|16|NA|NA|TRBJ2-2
TGTGCCAGCAGTGGACTAGATACCCCCAGAACCGGGGAGCTGTTTTTT
CASSGLDTPRTGELFF